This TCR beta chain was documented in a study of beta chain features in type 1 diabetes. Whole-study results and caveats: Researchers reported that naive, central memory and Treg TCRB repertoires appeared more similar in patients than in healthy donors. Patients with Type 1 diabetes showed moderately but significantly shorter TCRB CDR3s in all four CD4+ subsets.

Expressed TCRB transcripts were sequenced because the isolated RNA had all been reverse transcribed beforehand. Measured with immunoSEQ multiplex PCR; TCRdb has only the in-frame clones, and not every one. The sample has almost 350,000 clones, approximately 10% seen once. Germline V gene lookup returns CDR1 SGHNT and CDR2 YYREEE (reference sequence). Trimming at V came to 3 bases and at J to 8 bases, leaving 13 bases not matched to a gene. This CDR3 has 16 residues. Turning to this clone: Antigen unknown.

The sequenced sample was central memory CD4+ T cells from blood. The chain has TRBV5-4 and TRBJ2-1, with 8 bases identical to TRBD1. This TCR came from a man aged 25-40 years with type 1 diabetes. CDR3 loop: CASSSRTGKFHDEQFF. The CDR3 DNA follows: TGTGCCAGCAGCTCTAGGACAGGGAAATTTCATGATGAGCAGTTCTTC.